The 23 T cell receptor beta chains reported below all come from one sample, sequenced in a study of T-cell reconstitution after alpha-beta-depleted transplantation in children. TCRbeta library preparation incorporated unique molecular identifiers. TCRdb called the PCR reads again in MiXCR, with one record for every CDR3 protein. The sample includes about 110,000 distinct CDR3 sequences, about 23% of them seen just once. Sample: PBMCs, mostly from graft donor cells, taken 180 days after TCRalphabeta/CD19-depleted stem cell transplant. All receptors derive from a male patient aged 2-15 years who had a stem cell transplant for chronic granulomatous disease, so the T cells may come from the graft donor.

The chain has TRBV7-6 and TRBJ2-2; D not resolved. V gave up 6 bases and J gave up 3 bases, with 5 bases separating them. Germline lookup yields CDR1 SGHVS and CDR2 FNYEAQ. This CDR3 is built from 12 residues. CDR3 sequence: CASRWDTGELFF. The CDR3 DNA follows: TGTGCCAGCAGATGGGACACCGGGGAGCTGTTTTTT. Together with reference TRBV7-6 and TRBJ2-2, the CDR3 gives the full variable domain: GAGVSQSPRYKVTKRGQDVALRCDPISGHVSLYWYRQALGQGPEFLTYFNYEAQQDKSGLPNDRFSAERPEGSISTLTIQRTEQRDSAMYRCASRWDTGELFFGEGSRLTVL.

The chain carries TRBV9 and TRBJ1-1; D might be TRBD1 (6 bases). The CDR3 loop spans 16 amino acids. The germline gives CDR1 SGDLS, CDR2 YYNGEE. V gave up 0 bases and J gave up 1 base, with 13 bases separating them. As DNA, the CDR3 is TGTGCCAGCAGCGTAGCAGGGGCCCACTCGAACACTGAAGCTTTCTTT. Its protein product is CASSVAGAHSNTEAFF.

The rearrangement uses TRBV5-6 and TRBJ2-3, with TRBD2 matching 7 bases. The CDR3 has 16 amino acids. The J segment lost 2 bases and the V segment lost 2 bases, leaving 8 bases of the junction unmatched. Germline CDR1 reads SGHDT; CDR2 reads YYEEEE. CDR3 loop: CASSFPGRPDTDTQYF. CDR3 nucleotides: TGTGCCAGCAGCTTCCCCGGGAGGCCTGACACAGATACGCAGTATTTT.

This clonotype was counted many times. V is TRBV10-3 and J is TRBJ2-7; D possibly corresponds to TRBD2 (6 bases). Germline CDR1 and CDR2: ENHRY and SYGVKD. The CDR3 runs to 12 residues. V lost 6 bases, J lost 7 bases, and 13 bases lay in between. The CDR3 DNA sequence: TGTGCCATCAGCCACTCGGAGGGTGAGCAGTACTTC. As protein: CAISHSEGEQYF.

This clonotype has more than one count but fewer than ten. The V call is TRBV6-1, the J call TRBJ2-7; unclear D gene. CDR3 length equals 15 residues. Deletions cut 7 bases from V and 6 bases from J, with 22 bases between. The V gene's germline CDR1 is MNHNS and CDR2 SASEGT. In DNA, the CDR3 is TGTGCCAGCAACTCAAGGGTAGTGTTCTTAGGCGAGCAGTACTTC. Translating gives CASNSRVVFLGEQYF.

The rearrangement links TRBV5-1 to TRBJ1-1; D may be TRBD1 (6 bases). The CDR3 is 14 residues long. Germline CDR1 and CDR2: SGHRS and YFSETQ. Trimming cost V 3 bases and J 4 bases, with 13 bases left between them. In DNA, the CDR3 is TGCGCCAGCAGCTGGAGGGGGGGAGGCACTGAAGCTTTCTTT. Translated: CASSWRGGGTEAFF. The entire variable domain, with the rest obtained from reference TRBV5-1 and TRBJ1-1, is as follows: KAGVTQTPRYLIKTRGQQVTLSCSPISGHRSVSWYQQTPGQGLQFLFEYFSETQRNKGNFPGRFSGRQFSNSRSEMNVSTLELGDSALYLCASSWRGGGTEAFFGQGTRLTVV.

This clonotype has at least ten counts. The chain uses TRBV9 and TRBJ2-7; D is undetermined. Germline V gene data show CDR1 as SGDLS and CDR2 as YYNGEE. This CDR3 has 11 amino acids. Trimming took 0 bases from V and 5 from J, leaving 3 bases between them. The CDR3 region has the DNA TGTGCCAGCAGCGTAGTAAACGAGCAGTACTTC. Amino acid sequence: CASSVVNEQYF. Full variable domain (rest looked up from reference TRBV9 and TRBJ2-7): DSGVTQTPKHLITATGQRVTLRCSPRSGDLSVYWYQQSLDQGLQFLIQYYNGEERAKGNILERFSAQQFPDLHSELNLSSLELGDSALYFCASSVVNEQYFGPGTRLTVT.

On this clonotype itself: A read error is possible here, since a much larger clone lies one base away. The chain joins TRBV20-1 to TRBJ2-1; D unclear. Germline assignment: CDR1 DFQATT and CDR2 SNEGSKA (reference sequence). This CDR3 is 13 amino acids long. CDR3 residues: CSARGTTYNDQFF. CDR3 bases: TGCAGTGCAAGAGGCACGACCTACAATGACCAGTTCTTC.

The chain links TRBV20-1 to TRBJ1-2, with TRBD1 matching over 9 bases. Losses at the gene ends were 5 bases for V and 5 bases for J; bases not matched to a gene: 6. The germline CDR1 and CDR2 sequences are DFQATT and SNEGSKA (reference sequence). This CDR3 has 13 residues. The chain's CDR3 is CSARDRDPYGYTF. The CDR3, as DNA: TGCAGTGCTCGGGACAGGGACCCTTATGGCTACACCTTC.

There are many counts of this clonotype. This chain uses TRBV12-3 or TRBV12-4 with TRBJ2-2; 12 positions match TRBD2. This CDR3 has 15 residues. With 6 bases clipped from V and 5 bases from J, the junction kept 4 bases outside the gene matches. The CDR3 nucleotides are TGTGCCAGCAGACTTGGACTAGCGGGAACCGGGGAGCTGTTTTTT. Translating it yields CASRLGLAGTGELFF.

This clonotype was recorded many times. This chain's CDR3 is CASSLARGGVEQYF. The CDR3, as DNA: TGCGCCAGCAGCTTGGCCCGAGGGGGAGTCGAGCAGTACTTC. The rearrangement joins TRBV5-1 to TRBJ2-7, with D perhaps TRBD1 (6 bases). CDR1 and CDR2 (germline): SGHRS, YFSETQ. V lost 0 bases to trimming and J lost 6 bases, with 13 bases between them. This CDR3 is built from 14 residues. Drawing the rest from reference TRBV5-1 and TRBJ2-7, the complete variable domain is KAGVTQTPRYLIKTRGQQVTLSCSPISGHRSVSWYQQTPGQGLQFLFEYFSETQRNKGNFPGRFSGRQFSNSRSEMNVSTLELGDSALYLCASSLARGGVEQYFGPGTRLTVT.

This clonotype has at least ten counts. This chain joins TRBV5-5 and TRBJ2-7, with unresolved D. Germline lookup yields CDR1 SGHKS and CDR2 YYEKEE (reference sequence). Between the trimmed V and J ends, which lost 2 bases and 5 bases, there was a span of 8 bases. The CDR3 has 12 amino acids. The CDR3 DNA reads as TGTGCCAGCAGCTTCTCAGCTCACGAGCAGTACTTC. This codes for CASSFSAHEQYF.

This clonotype has more than one count but fewer than ten. This chain links TRBV20-1 with TRBJ2-3; possibly TRBD2 for D (6 bases). The CDR3 contains 13 residues. From germline, CDR1 is DFQATT and CDR2 SNEGSKA (reference sequence). V was trimmed by 6 bases and J by 4 bases, leaving 14 bases between them. The CDR3 loop is CSAPNAGPDTQYF. Here the CDR3 DNA reads TGCAGTGCCCCCAACGCGGGACCAGATACGCAGTATTTT.

The J gene is TRBJ2-3, the V gene TRBV27; D is perhaps TRBD1 (5 bases). With 3 bases removed from V and 2 bases from J, the gap between germline ends came to 9 bases. The CDR3 runs 14 residues. Per the germline V gene, CDR1 is MNHEY and CDR2 is SMNVEV (reference sequence). The CDR3 nucleotides read TGTGCCAGCAGTTTGACAGATCACACAGATACGCAGTATTTT. Translated: CASSLTDHTDTQYF.

This clonotype occurred many times. CDR3 region: CASSYKLPGIPGYEQYF. Written as DNA, the CDR3 is TGTGCCAGCAGTTATAAACTTCCGGGAATACCGGGCTACGAGCAGTACTTC. V is TRBV6-2 or TRBV6-3 and J is TRBJ2-7, with D perhaps matching TRBD2 (5 bases). Between the trimmed V and J ends, which lost 3 bases and 3 bases, there was a span of 21 bases. The germline V gene encodes CDR1 MNHEY and CDR2 SVGEGT. The CDR3 is made up of 17 amino acids.

There are many counts of this clonotype. The chain has TRBV7-2 and TRBJ2-7; 13 nucleotides line up with TRBD2. Germline V CDR1 and CDR2: SGHTA, FQGNSA. The CDR3 contains 17 residues. V shed 3 bases, J shed 3 bases, and the junction held 8 bases outside the gene matches. CDR3 DNA: TGTGCCAGCAGCTTTTCGGGGAGACTAGCGGGGGGCTACGAGCAGTACTTC. Translation: CASSFSGRLAGGYEQYF.

The chain combines TRBV12-3 or TRBV12-4 with TRBJ2-7; TRBD2 matches at 9 bases. The CDR3 runs 15 residues. V was clipped by 4 bases and J by 4 bases; unmatched bases: 8. Written as DNA, the CDR3 is TGTGCCAGCAGTTCCACAAGGACTAGCGAGTACGAGCAGTACTTC. Protein sequence: CASSSTRTSEYEQYF.

This clonotype was seen many times. This chain joins TRBV18 and TRBJ2-3; 14 positions agree with TRBD2. J gave up 4 bases and V 2 bases, and 5 bases lay outside the gene matches. The CDR3 loop spans 17 amino acids. The germline V gene encodes CDR1 KGHSH and CDR2 LQKENI. The CDR3 protein is CASSPATSGRVPDTQYF. The CDR3 coding sequence is TGTGCCAGCTCACCAGCGACTAGCGGGAGGGTTCCAGATACGCAGTATTTT.

This chain uses TRBV5-1 with TRBJ2-3, with D perhaps TRBD1 (6 bases). V dropped 0 bases and J dropped 12 bases, with 8 bases sitting between them. The CDR3 covers 11 residues. Germline loops: CDR1 SGHRS, CDR2 YFSETQ. The CDR3 DNA follows: TGCGCCAGCAGCTTGGGGACAGTTCAGTATTTT. This encodes CASSLGTVQYF.

This clonotype was counted a single time. The chain uses TRBV18 and TRBJ1-1, with 7 bases that match TRBD1. The CDR3 spans 15 residues. V gave up 3 bases and J gave up 0 bases; unmatched junction bases: 4. Germline-derived CDR1 and CDR2 are KGHSH and LQKENI. The CDR3 region is CASSPMGQMNTEAFF. The CDR3 DNA is TGTGCCAGCTCACCTATGGGACAGATGAACACTGAAGCTTTCTTT.

J is TRBJ1-5 and V is TRBV7-2; D ambiguous. The ends were cut back, 1 base at V and 3 bases at J, with 7 bases in the middle. Germline V lookup: CDR1 SGHTA, CDR2 FQGNSA. The CDR3 consists of 14 residues. The CDR3 DNA follows: TGTGCCAGCAGCTTAGACGGATCCAATCAGCCCCAGCATTTT. As protein: CASSLDGSNQPQHF.

The chain is built from TRBV12-3 or TRBV12-4 and TRBJ2-5; perhaps TRBD2 as D (6 bases). CDR3 length equals 13 residues. V was trimmed by 8 bases and J by 7 bases, leaving 17 bases between them. In nucleotides, the CDR3 is TGTGCCAGCGGGGCGGGATATGCGGGGACCCAGTACTTC. It is translated as CASGAGYAGTQYF.

This clonotype turned up a few times. The chain has TRBV20-1 and TRBJ2-7; D not certain. V was trimmed by 0 bases and J by 0 bases, leaving 12 bases between them. Germline CDR1 DFQATT, CDR2 SNEGSKA (reference sequence). CDR3 length: 15 amino acids. CDR3 nucleotide sequence: TGCAGTGCTAGAGATCTTGGCGGTCCCTCCTACGAGCAGTACTTC. This codes for CSARDLGGPSYEQYF.